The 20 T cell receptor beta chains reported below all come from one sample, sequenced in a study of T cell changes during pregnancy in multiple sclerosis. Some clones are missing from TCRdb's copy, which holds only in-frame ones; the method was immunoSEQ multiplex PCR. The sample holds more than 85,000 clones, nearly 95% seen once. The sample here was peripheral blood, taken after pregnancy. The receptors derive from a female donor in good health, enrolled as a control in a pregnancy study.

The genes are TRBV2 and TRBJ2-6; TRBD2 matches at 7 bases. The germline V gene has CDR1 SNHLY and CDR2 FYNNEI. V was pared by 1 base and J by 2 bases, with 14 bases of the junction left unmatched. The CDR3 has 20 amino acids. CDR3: CASSEEVVAGRRAGANVLTF. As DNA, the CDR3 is TGTGCCAGCAGTGAAGAGGTGGTAGCGGGCCGGCGCGCTGGGGCCAACGTCCTGACTTTC.

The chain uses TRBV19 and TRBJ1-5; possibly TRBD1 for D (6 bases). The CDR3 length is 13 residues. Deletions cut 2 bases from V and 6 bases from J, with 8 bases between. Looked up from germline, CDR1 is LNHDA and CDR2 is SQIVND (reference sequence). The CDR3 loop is CASSIKGGQPQHF. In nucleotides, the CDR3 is TGTGCCAGTAGTATAAAAGGGGGTCAGCCCCAGCATTTT.

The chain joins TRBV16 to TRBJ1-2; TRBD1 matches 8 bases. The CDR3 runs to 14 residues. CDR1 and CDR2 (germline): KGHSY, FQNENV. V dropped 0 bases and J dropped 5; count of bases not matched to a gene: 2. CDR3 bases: TGTGCCAGCAGCCAATCACAGGGGGGATATGGCTACACCTTC. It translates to CASSQSQGGYGYTF.

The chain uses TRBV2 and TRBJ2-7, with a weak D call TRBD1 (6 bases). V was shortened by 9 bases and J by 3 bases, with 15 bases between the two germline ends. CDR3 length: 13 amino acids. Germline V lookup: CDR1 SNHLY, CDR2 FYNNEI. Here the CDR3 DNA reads TGTGCCAGTGGGGAAACAGGGAACTACGAGCAGTACTTC. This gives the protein CASGETGNYEQYF.

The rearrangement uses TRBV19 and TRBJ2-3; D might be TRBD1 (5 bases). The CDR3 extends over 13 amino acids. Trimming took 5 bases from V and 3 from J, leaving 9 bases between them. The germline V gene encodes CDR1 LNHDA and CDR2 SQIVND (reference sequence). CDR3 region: CASSEAGTDTQYF. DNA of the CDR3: TGTGCCAGTAGTGAGGCAGGGACAGATACGCAGTATTTT.

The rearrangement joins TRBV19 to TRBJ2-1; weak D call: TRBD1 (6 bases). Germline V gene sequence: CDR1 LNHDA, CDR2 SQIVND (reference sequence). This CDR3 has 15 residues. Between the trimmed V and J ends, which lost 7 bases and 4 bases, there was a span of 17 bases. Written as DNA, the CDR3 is TGTGCCAGTACCACTGGGACATCTAGTTACAATGAGCAGTTCTTC. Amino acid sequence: CASTTGTSSYNEQFF.

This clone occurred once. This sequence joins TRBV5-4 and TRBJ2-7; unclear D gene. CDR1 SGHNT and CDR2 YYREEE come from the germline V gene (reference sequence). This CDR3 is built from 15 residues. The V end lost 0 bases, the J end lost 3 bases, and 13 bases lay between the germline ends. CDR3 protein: CASSLGRRGYYEQYF. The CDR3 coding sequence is TGTGCCAGCAGCTTGGGGCGGCGTGGATACTACGAGCAGTACTTC.

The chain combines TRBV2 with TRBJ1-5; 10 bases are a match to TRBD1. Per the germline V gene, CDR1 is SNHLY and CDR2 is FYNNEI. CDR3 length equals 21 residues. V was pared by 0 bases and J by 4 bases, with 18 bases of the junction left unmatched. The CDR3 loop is CASSEAPPEDRGFFINQPQHF. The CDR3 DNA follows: TGTGCCAGCAGTGAAGCTCCCCCTGAGGACAGGGGGTTCTTTATTAATCAGCCCCAGCATTTT.

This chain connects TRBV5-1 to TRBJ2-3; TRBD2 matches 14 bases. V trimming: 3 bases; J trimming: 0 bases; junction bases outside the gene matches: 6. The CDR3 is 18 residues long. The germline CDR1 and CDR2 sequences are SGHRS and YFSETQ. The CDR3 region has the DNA TGCGCCAGCAGCTCCCGACTAGCGGGAGGGACTAGCACAGATACGCAGTATTTT. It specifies CASSSRLAGGTSTDTQYF.

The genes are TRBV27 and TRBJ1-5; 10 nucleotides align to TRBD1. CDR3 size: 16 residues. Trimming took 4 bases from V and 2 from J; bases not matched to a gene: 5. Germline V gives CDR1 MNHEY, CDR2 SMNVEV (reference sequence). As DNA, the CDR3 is TGTGCCAGCAGTTCGACAGGGGGCGTCGGCAATCAGCCCCAGCATTTT. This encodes CASSSTGGVGNQPQHF.

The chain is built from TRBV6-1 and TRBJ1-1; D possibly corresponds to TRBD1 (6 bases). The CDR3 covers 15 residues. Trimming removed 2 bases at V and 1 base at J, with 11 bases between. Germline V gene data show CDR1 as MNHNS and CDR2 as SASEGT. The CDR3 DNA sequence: TGTGCCAGCAGTGAATCTCGGACAGCGAACACTGAAGCTTTCTTT. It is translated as CASSESRTANTEAFF.

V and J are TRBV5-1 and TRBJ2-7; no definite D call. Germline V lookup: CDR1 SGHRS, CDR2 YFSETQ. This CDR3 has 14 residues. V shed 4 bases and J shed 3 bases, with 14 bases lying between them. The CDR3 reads CASSPRSTVYEQYF. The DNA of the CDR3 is TGCGCCAGCAGCCCGCGGTCGACGGTCTACGAGCAGTACTTC.

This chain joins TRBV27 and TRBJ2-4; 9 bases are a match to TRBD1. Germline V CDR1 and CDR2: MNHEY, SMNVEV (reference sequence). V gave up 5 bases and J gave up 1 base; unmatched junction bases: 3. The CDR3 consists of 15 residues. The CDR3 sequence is CASSRTGDAKNIQYF. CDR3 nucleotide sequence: TGTGCCAGCAGTAGGACAGGGGACGCCAAAAACATTCAGTACTTC.

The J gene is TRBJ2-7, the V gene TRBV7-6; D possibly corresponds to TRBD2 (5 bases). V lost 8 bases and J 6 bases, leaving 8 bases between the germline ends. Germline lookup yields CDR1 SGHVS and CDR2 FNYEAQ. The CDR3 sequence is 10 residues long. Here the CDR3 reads CASGGPEQYF. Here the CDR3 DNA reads TGTGCCAGCGGCGGGCCCGAGCAGTACTTC.

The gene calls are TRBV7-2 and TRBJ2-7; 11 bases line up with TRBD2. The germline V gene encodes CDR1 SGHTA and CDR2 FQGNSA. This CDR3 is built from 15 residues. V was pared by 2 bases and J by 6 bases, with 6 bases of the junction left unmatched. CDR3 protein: CASSLQLAGAPEQYF. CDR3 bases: TGTGCCAGCAGCTTACAACTAGCGGGAGCTCCCGAGCAGTACTTC.

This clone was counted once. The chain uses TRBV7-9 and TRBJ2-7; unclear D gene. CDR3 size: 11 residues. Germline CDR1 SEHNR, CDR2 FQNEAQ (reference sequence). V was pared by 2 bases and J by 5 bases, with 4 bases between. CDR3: CASSLRDEQYF. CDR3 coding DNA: TGTGCCAGCAGCTTACGGGACGAGCAGTACTTC.

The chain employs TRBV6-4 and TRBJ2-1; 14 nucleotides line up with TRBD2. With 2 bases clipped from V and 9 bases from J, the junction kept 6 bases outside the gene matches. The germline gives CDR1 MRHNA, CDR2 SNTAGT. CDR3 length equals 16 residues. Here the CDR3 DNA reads TGTGCCAGCAGTGACCAAGGGACTAGCGGGAGTAGTGAGCAGTTCTTC. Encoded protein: CASSDQGTSGSSEQFF.

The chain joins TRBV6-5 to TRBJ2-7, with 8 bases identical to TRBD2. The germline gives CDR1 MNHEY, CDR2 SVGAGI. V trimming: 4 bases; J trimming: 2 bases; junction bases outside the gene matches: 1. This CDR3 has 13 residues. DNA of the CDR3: TGTGCCAGCAGTTTGGGACTAGCCTACGAGCAGTACTTC. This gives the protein CASSLGLAYEQYF.

This CDR3 is CASHRPFSGLDTGELFF. The CDR3 DNA is TGCGCCAGCCACCGCCCCTTCAGCGGGCTGGACACCGGGGAGCTGTTTTTT. V usage is TRBV5-1 and J usage is TRBJ2-2; D may be TRBD2 (6 bases). The CDR3 extends over 17 amino acids. V was cut by 7 bases and J by 3 bases, with 22 bases left in between. Germline V gives CDR1 SGHRS, CDR2 YFSETQ.

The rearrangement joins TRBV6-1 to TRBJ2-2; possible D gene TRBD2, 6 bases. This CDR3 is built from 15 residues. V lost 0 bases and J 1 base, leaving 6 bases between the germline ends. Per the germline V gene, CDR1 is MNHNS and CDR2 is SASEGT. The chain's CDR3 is CASSEASGNTGELFF. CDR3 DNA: TGTGCCAGCAGTGAAGCTAGCGGGAACACCGGGGAGCTGTTTTTT.